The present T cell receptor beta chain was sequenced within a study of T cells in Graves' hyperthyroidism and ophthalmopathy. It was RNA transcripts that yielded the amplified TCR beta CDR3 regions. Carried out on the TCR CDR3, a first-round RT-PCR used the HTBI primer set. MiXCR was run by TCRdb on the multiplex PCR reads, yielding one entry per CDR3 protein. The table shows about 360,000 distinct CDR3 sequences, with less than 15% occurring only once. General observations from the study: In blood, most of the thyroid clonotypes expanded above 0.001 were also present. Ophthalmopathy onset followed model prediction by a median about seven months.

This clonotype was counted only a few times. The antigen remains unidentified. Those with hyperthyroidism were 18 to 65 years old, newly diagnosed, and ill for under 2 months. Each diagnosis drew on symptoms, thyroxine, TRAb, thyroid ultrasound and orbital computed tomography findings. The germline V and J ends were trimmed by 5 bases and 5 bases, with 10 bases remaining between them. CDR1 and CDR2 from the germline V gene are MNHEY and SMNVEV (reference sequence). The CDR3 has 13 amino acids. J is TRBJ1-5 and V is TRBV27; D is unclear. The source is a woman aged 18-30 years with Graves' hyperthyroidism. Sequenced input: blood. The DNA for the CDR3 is TGTGCCAGCAGTCCGGACGTGGATCAGCCCCAGCATTTT. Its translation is CASSPDVDQPQHF.